This paragraph reports one T cell receptor (beta chain). The antigen is not known. Clones were sequenced by immunoSEQ multiplex PCR, and TCRdb holds only the in-frame ones, with some missing. The table records 780,000 or so clones, 72% of them present only once. The CDR3 loop spans 14 amino acids. Per the germline V gene, CDR1 is SGHRS and CDR2 is YFSETQ. Trimming took 0 bases from V and 8 from J, leaving 11 bases between them. The data belong to a study of shared clonotypes between healthy human individuals. The overall study: Three CD4 naive, three CD4 memory, two CD8 naive and one CD8 memory plate were used per donor.

Study findings and constraints: Naive subsets usually exceeded memory subsets in estimated richness.

The sample comprised memory CD4+ T cells sorted from blood. As for subset: CD45RA-negative fraction. V and J are TRBV5-1 and TRBJ2-2, with D maybe TRBD1 (6 bases). This clonotype was obtained from a woman in her 30s in good health. CDR3 in amino acids: CASSLGQVEGELFF. Written as DNA, the CDR3 is TGCGCCAGCAGCTTGGGACAGGTCGAAGGGGAGCTGTTTTTT.